The 27 T cell receptor beta chains presented below share a single source sample, sequenced in a study of blood T cells in healthy people across ages. With a J-beta primer mix and a sample-barcoded 5' primer, a second PCR ran roughly 6 to 11 cycles. One entry per CDR3 protein results from TCRdb running MiXCR on the 5' RACE reads. The sample carries about 720,000 distinct CDR3 sequences, 22% recorded once. Sequenced sample: blood. These receptors were obtained from a man in his sixties or seventies in good health.

The V and J genes are TRBV2 and TRBJ2-7, with D uncertain. Trimming shortened V by 1 base and J by 0 bases, and 1 base separated the two germline ends. CDR1 SNHLY and CDR2 FYNNEI come from the germline V gene. The CDR3 consists of 12 residues. The CDR3 sequence: CASSEVSYEQYF. The CDR3 region has the DNA TGTGCCAGCAGTGAAGTCTCCTACGAGCAGTACTTC.

This clonotype has only a few counts. The rearrangement uses TRBV6-5 and TRBJ1-4; D gene ambiguous. Deletions cut 0 bases from V and 4 bases from J, with 9 bases between. CDR3 length equals 15 residues. Germline V CDR1 and CDR2: MNHEY, SVGAGI. This chain's CDR3 is CASSYSNRGNEKLFF. The CDR3 DNA follows: TGTGCCAGCAGTTACTCGAACCGGGGTAATGAAAAACTGTTTTTT.

This rearrangement joins TRBV5-1 to TRBJ2-4, with 9 positions matching TRBD1. The V gene's germline CDR1 is SGHRS and CDR2 YFSETQ. The CDR3 consists of 14 residues. The J segment lost 6 bases and the V segment lost 5 bases, leaving 6 bases of the junction unmatched. CDR3 nucleotides: TGCGCCAGCAGAGGGGCGACAGGGGGAAACATTCAGTACTTC. Translation gives CASRGATGGNIQYF. The full variable domain, in which reference TRBV5-1 and TRBJ2-4 provide the parts outside the CDR3, is KAGVTQTPRYLIKTRGQQVTLSCSPISGHRSVSWYQQTPGQGLQFLFEYFSETQRNKGNFPGRFSGRQFSNSRSEMNVSTLELGDSALYLCASRGATGGNIQYFGAGTRLSVL.

The chain couples TRBV27 to TRBJ1-1; 9 positions match TRBD1. Losses at the gene ends were 6 bases for V and 4 bases for J; bases not matched to a gene: 12. CDR3 length equals 16 residues. Germline assignment: CDR1 MNHEY and CDR2 SMNVEV (reference sequence). CDR3 DNA sequence: TGTGCCAGCAGAGGCCGGGACAGGGTGTTGAGCACTGAAGCTTTCTTT. It specifies CASRGRDRVLSTEAFF.

This clonotype was counted a few times. The CDR3 DNA reads as TGTGCCAGCAGCCCTTCCATCAAAACCGGGAGGGACACTGAAGCTTTCTTT. Its protein product is CASSPSIKTGRDTEAFF. The chain is built from TRBV9 and TRBJ1-1; no firm D call. The length of the CDR3 is 17 residues. Per germline, CDR1 SGDLS and CDR2 YYNGEE. The ends were cut back, 4 bases at V and 3 bases at J, with 22 bases in the middle.

This rearrangement joins TRBV11-3 to TRBJ1-2; no definite D call. The germline V and J ends were trimmed by 2 bases and 6 bases, with 10 bases remaining between them. Germline V lookup: CDR1 SGHNT, CDR2 YENEEA. This CDR3 has 13 residues. The CDR3 DNA reads as TGTGCCAGCAGCTTATTCCGGGAGCATGGCTACACCTTC. It codes for CASSLFREHGYTF.

The rearrangement joins TRBV7-2 to TRBJ2-1; D gene ambiguous. CDR3 length equals 12 residues. CDR1 is SGHTA and CDR2 is FQGNSA in the germline V gene. V dropped 5 bases and J dropped 8 bases, with 10 bases sitting between them. The CDR3 protein is CASSLDGHEQFF. CDR3 nucleotide sequence: TGTGCCAGCAGCCTCGATGGGCATGAGCAGTTCTTC. The full variable domain, completed using reference TRBV7-2 and TRBJ2-1, is GAGVSQSPSNKVTEKGKDVELRCDPISGHTALYWYRQSLGQGLEFLIYFQGNSAPDKSGLPSDRFSAERTGGSVSTLTIQRTQQEDSAVYLCASSLDGHEQFFGPGTRLTVL.

This clonotype appeared a few times. The chain has TRBV15 and TRBJ2-3, with 8 bases lining up with TRBD1. The CDR3 extends over 17 amino acids. Germline lookup yields CDR1 LNHNV and CDR2 YYDKDF (reference sequence). After removal of 0 bases from V and 4 bases from J, the junction contained 9 bases not matched to a gene. CDR3 coding DNA: TGTGCCACCAGCAGAGATCTCCTGGACAGGGTTCCAGATACGCAGTATTTT. It yields the protein CATSRDLLDRVPDTQYF.

J is TRBJ1-4 and V is TRBV12-3 or TRBV12-4; weak D call: TRBD1 (5 bases). The CDR3 consists of 13 residues. V lost 10 bases and J lost 4, with 13 bases in between. The CDR3, as DNA: TGTGCCATCTGGGGGGATGGTAATGAAAAACTGTTTTTT. Amino acids: CAIWGDGNEKLFF.

This sequence joins TRBV6-4 and TRBJ1-2; 7 bases are a match to TRBD1. Germline loops: CDR1 MRHNA, CDR2 SNTAGT. Trimming cost V 0 bases and J 7 bases; bases outside gene matches: 17. This CDR3 region has 18 residues. The DNA for the CDR3 is TGTGCCAGCAGTGACTCAGGGGGCGGCGGAAAAACCTTCTCTGGCTACACCTTC. It yields the protein CASSDSGGGGKTFSGYTF.

The V and J genes are TRBV20-1 and TRBJ2-5, with TRBD2 matching 9 bases. The junction had 9 bases not matched to a gene; V was cut back by 3 bases and J by 4 bases. This CDR3 has 15 amino acids. Germline V gene sequence: CDR1 DFQATT, CDR2 SNEGSKA (reference sequence). CDR3 bases: TGCAGTGCTAGCGTACTAGCGGGCGGGATAGAGACCCAGTACTTC. It specifies CSASVLAGGIETQYF.

This clonotype was seen a handful of times. The genes are TRBV29-1 and TRBJ1-2; weak D call: TRBD1 (5 bases). This CDR3 comprises 15 residues. Germline values: CDR1 SQVTM, CDR2 ANQGSEA. Trimming took 6 bases from V and 0 from J, leaving 17 bases between them. This chain's CDR3 is CSVAPGSGANYGYTF. The CDR3, as DNA: TGCAGCGTCGCCCCAGGGTCGGGAGCTAACTATGGCTACACCTTC. Complete variable domain (other parts from reference TRBV29-1 and TRBJ1-2): SAVISQKPSRDICQRGTSLTIQCQVDSQVTMMFWYRQQPGQSLTLIATANQGSEATYESGFVIDKFPISRPNLTFSTLTVSNMSPEDSSIYLCSVAPGSGANYGYTFGSGTRLTVV.

The rearrangement links TRBV7-7 to TRBJ2-2; 7 bases map to TRBD1. This CDR3 is 13 amino acids long. The V gene end was trimmed by 6 bases and the J gene end by 6 bases; junction bases not matched to a gene: 4. The germline V gene encodes CDR1 SSHAT and CDR2 FNYEAQ (reference sequence). For the CDR3, the DNA is TGTGCCAGCAGAGCTACAGGGGCCGGGGAGCTGTTTTTT. It is translated as CASRATGAGELFF.

This clonotype was counted a few times. One junction end does not reproduce the germline sequence, and a read error may be involved. V is TRBV12-3 or TRBV12-4 and J is TRBJ2-3; D is possibly TRBD1 or TRBD2 (5 bases each). CDR3 length equals 19 residues. CDR3 residues: CVSSFGGRPLASSGDTQYF. The CDR3 DNA is TGTGTCAGCAGTTTTGGGGGTCGTCCCCTGGCGAGTTCGGGAGATACGCAGTATTTT.

This clonotype was seen at least ten times. The chain links TRBV7-9 to TRBJ1-2; tentatively, D is TRBD1 (6 bases). The CDR3 spans 15 residues. V lost 0 bases to trimming and J lost 5 bases, with 13 bases between them. From germline, CDR1 is SEHNR and CDR2 FQNEAQ (reference sequence). CDR3 sequence reads: CASSLAGGGPYGYTF. The CDR3 nucleotides read TGTGCCAGCAGCTTAGCCGGGGGGGGGCCGTATGGCTACACCTTC.

This clonotype has more than one count but fewer than ten. V gene TRBV29-1 combines with J gene TRBJ2-1; 7 bases are shared with TRBD1. The CDR3 length is 15 residues. V gave up 5 bases and J gave up 6 bases; unmatched junction bases: 13. The germline gives CDR1 SQVTM, CDR2 ANQGSEA. CDR3 amino acids: CSVRDDGTARNEQFF. CDR3 nucleotides: TGCAGCGTTAGAGACGACGGGACAGCGCGCAATGAGCAGTTCTTC.

This chain connects TRBV21-1 to TRBJ2-5; no check of the table's D call, TRBD2, against the DNA was made. TRBV21-1 is classified as a pseudogene. The CDR3 has 18 residues. The DNA of the CDR3 is TGTGCCAGCAGCAAAGTTTGGCAGCGGGACTACCACCAAGAGACCCAGTACTTC. This encodes CASSKVWQRDYHQETQYF.

The chain joins TRBV5-1 to TRBJ2-1; D uncertain. The J call may be wrong; the DNA end is better matched by TRBJ2-7. CDR1 and CDR2 from the germline V gene are SGHRS and YFSETQ. CDR3 length equals 14 residues. CDR3 bases: TGCGCCAGCAGCTTGGTTCCAGGCCACTACGAGCAGTACGTC. It encodes CASSLVPGHYEQYV.

This clonotype was counted a few times. V and J are TRBV28 and TRBJ2-7, with D maybe TRBD1 (6 bases). Trimming took off 8 bases at V and 2 bases at J, with 10 bases between the two ends. The germline gives CDR1 MDHEN, CDR2 SYDVKM. This CDR3 contains 12 residues. The DNA of the CDR3 is TGTGCCAGCGGGGACAAGCCCTACGAGCAGTACTTC. This sequence encodes CASGDKPYEQYF.

This clonotype occurred many times. This sequence joins TRBV6-6 and TRBJ2-4; TRBD2 aligns across 11 bases. Germline CDR1 is MNHNY and CDR2 is SVGAGI (reference sequence). This CDR3 contains 16 residues. Trimming took 5 bases from V and 0 from J; bases not matched to a gene: 3. The CDR3 loop is CASSPGLAEAKNIQYF. Here the CDR3 DNA reads TGTGCCAGCAGTCCGGGACTAGCGGAAGCCAAAAACATTCAGTACTTC.

This clonotype occurred a few times. The chain carries TRBV21-1 and TRBJ1-2; the table's D call, TRBD1, was not checked against the DNA. TRBV21-1 is a recognized pseudogene. This CDR3 contains 18 residues. CDR3 residues: CASSKRFFGGQRRYGYTF. The DNA of the CDR3 is TGTGCCAGCAGCAAAAGGTTCTTCGGGGGACAGAGAAGGTATGGCTACACCTTC.

This clonotype was observed a few times. A much larger clone sits a single nucleotide away, making a read error possible. This chain joins TRBV2 and TRBJ1-4; 9 bases agree with TRBD1. V lost 5 bases, J lost 6 bases, and 10 bases stayed unmatched. CDR1 SNHLY and CDR2 FYNNEI come from the germline V gene. The CDR3 sequence is 16 residues long. The CDR3 region has the DNA TGTGCCAGCAGTCGGGACAGGGAGGAAAACGATGAAAAACTGTTTTTT. It specifies CASSRDREENDEKLFF.

The table lists this clonotype with a few counts. The chain employs TRBV11-2 and TRBJ2-1; D is possibly TRBD1 (6 bases). The tail of the sequence fits TRBJ2-5 better, so the J call may be wrong. This CDR3 region has 15 residues. Looked up from germline, CDR1 is SGHAT and CDR2 is FQNNGV. DNA of the CDR3: TGTGCCAGCAGCTTCACCTGGGGGCTGGAAGAGACCCAGTACTTC. This codes for CASSFTWGLEETQYF.

This clonotype was detected ten times or more. The chain is built from TRBV12-3 or TRBV12-4 and TRBJ2-2; D uncertain. The V end was cut by 5 bases, the J end by 6 bases, with 7 bases between. This CDR3 spans 12 amino acids. The DNA for the CDR3 is TGTGCCAGCAGTAGGGCCGCCGGGGAGCTGTTTTTT. Its protein is CASSRAAGELFF.

The chain recombines TRBV20-1 with TRBJ2-1; 11 nucleotides agree with TRBD2. The germline V gene encodes CDR1 DFQATT and CDR2 SNEGSKA (reference sequence). The CDR3 has 14 residues. V gave up 5 bases and J gave up 6 bases; unmatched junction bases: 6. The CDR3 loop is CSASRLAGINEQFF. The CDR3 DNA reads as TGCAGTGCTTCCCGACTAGCGGGAATCAATGAGCAGTTCTTC.

This clonotype was counted only a few times. At one end, the junction sequence differs from germline, possibly due to a read error. V is TRBV12-5 and J is TRBJ2-1; D is unclear. The CDR3 runs to 13 residues. In germline, CDR1 is LGHNT, CDR2 FRNRAP. CDR3: CASGFETHNGQFF. CDR3 nucleotides: TGTGCTAGTGGTTTTGAAACCCACAATGGGCAGTTCTTC.

In this sample, this clonotype turned up a few times. This rearrangement joins TRBV12-3 or TRBV12-4 to TRBJ2-1; D is uncertain. The CDR3 covers 14 residues. V was clipped by 3 bases and J by 2 bases, with 8 bases between them. The CDR3 coding sequence is TGTGCCAGCAGTTTGGGTGCTACCTACAATGAGCAGTTCTTC. Protein: CASSLGATYNEQFF.